Given below is one T cell receptor beta chain in context. The CDR3 runs 13 residues. V lost 8 bases, J lost 8 bases, and 16 bases lay in between. Germline assignment: CDR1 SNHLY and CDR2 FYNNEI. The sample belongs to a study of blood T cell repertoires in COVID-19. Study-wide context: T cells, B-cell-depleted T cells, or PBMCs supplied cDNA or gDNA.

One Seattle source followed patients from active infection through their disease course. Source study methods: For nucleated cells, counts were estimated from reference gene primer amplification. Sequenced by immunoSEQ multiplex PCR; TCRdb stores in-frame clones only, minus some. V and J calls plus clone size are reproduced from that table; the DNA served to infer D and trimming. The sample lists 200,000 to 300,000 clones; more than 90% were seen once. The sample consisted of peripheral blood. This receptor was taken from a person aged 18-30 years with COVID-19, enrolled during active disease. V usage is TRBV2 and J usage is TRBJ2-1, with a weak D call TRBD1 (7 bases). The CDR3 here is CASGIDREDEQFF. CDR3 coding DNA: TGTGCCAGCGGTATTGACAGGGAGGATGAGCAGTTCTTC.